The present TCR beta chain was sequenced within a study of T cell responses to AZD1222 COVID-19 vaccine. To note about this clone: The target antigen is unknown.

The repertoire was sequenced with immunoSEQ multiplex PCR; TCRdb's copy has only in-frame clones and lacks some. Among approximately 200,000 clones listed, roughly nine tenths were seen once. The germline CDR1 and CDR2 sequences are SGHRS and YFSETQ. This CDR3 is built from 15 residues. V lost 4 bases and J lost 4, with 14 bases in between. Recipients boosted at about 4 weeks or about 12 weeks are pooled. Whole-study findings and limits: Reports say nearly half of spike-specific TCRs go after unmutated variant regions. Spike-spanning, vaccine-associated CD4 TCRs were dominant at 160-218 and 743-854. AZD1222 recipients seropositive at baseline numbered only six.

The clonotype was recovered from an adult who received the AZD1222 COVID-19 vaccine. This material consisted of peripheral blood, taken 28 days after the second AZD1222 dose. This chain joins TRBV5-1 and TRBJ2-2; D is unclear. CDR3 DNA: TGCGCCAGCAGCCTAGGTTTAGGTGGCACCGGGGAGCTGTTTTTT. Protein: CASSLGLGGTGELFF.